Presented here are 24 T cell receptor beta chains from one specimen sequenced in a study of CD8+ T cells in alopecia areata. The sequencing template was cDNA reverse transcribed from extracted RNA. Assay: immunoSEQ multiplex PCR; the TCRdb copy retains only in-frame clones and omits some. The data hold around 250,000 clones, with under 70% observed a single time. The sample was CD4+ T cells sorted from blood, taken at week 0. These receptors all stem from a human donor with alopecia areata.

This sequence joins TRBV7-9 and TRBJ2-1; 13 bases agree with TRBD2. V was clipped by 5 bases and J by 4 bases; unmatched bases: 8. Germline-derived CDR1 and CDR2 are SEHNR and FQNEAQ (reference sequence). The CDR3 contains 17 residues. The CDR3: CASSPGTSGDTYNEQFF. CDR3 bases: TGTGCCAGCAGCCCCGGGACTAGCGGGGATACTTACAATGAGCAGTTCTTC.

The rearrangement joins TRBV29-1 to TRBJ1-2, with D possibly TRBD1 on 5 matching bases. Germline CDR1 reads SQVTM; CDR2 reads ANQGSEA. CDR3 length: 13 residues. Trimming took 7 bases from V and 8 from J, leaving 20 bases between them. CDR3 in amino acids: CSAEGSGMVGYTF. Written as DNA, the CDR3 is TGCAGCGCCGAAGGGTCAGGGATGGTGGGCTACACCTTC.

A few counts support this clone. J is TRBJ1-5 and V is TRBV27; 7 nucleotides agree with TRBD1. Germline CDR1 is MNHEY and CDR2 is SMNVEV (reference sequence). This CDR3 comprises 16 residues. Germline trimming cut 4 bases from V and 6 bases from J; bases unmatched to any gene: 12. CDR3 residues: CASSSTTGSGSQPQHF. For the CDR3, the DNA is TGTGCCAGCAGTTCGACGACAGGGAGTGGGAGTCAGCCCCAGCATTTT.

The CDR3 spells CASSARPTGETQYF. The CDR3 coding sequence is TGTGCCAGCTCTGCTCGTCCGACAGGGGAGACCCAGTACTTC. V usage is TRBV6-5 and J usage is TRBJ2-5; 7 bases map to TRBD1. There are 14 residues in the CDR3. The ends lost 8 bases at V and 5 bases at J; junction bases unmatched: 11. Germline values: CDR1 MNHEY, CDR2 SVGAGI.

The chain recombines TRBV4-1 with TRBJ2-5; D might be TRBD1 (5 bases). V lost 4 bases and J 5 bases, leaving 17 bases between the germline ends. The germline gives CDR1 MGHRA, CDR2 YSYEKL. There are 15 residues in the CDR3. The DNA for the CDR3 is TGCGCCAGCAGCCCCGGTAGGGCCTCAGGGGAGACCCAGTACTTC. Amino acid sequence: CASSPGRASGETQYF.

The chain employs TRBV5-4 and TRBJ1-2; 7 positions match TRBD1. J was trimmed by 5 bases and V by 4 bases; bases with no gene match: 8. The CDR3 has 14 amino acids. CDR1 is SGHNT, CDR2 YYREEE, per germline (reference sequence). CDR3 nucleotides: TGTGCCAGCAGCGCGTGGGACAGCTTTTATGGCTACACCTTC. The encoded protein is CASSAWDSFYGYTF.

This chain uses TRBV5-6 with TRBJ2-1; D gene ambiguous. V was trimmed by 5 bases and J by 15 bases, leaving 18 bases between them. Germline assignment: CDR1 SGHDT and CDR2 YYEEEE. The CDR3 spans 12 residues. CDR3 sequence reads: CASSHAQVLWFF. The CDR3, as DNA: TGTGCCAGCAGTCACGCTCAGGTTTTATGGTTCTTC.

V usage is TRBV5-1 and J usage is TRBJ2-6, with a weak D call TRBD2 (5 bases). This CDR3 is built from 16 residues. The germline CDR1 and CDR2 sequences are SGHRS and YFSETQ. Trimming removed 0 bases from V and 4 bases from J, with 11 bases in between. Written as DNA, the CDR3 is TGCGCCAGCAGCTTGGAGGCGGGTTCAGGGGCCAACGTCCTGACTTTC. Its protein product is CASSLEAGSGANVLTF.

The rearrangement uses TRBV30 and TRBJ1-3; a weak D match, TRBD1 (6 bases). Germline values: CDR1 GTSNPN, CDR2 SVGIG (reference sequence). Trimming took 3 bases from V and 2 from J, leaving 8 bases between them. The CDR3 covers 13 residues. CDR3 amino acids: CAWSQGPGNTIYF. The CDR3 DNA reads TGTGCCTGGAGCCAGGGGCCTGGAAACACCATATATTTT.

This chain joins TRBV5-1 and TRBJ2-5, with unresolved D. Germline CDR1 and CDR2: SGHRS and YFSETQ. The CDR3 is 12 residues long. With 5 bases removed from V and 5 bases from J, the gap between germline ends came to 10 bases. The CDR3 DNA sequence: TGCGCCAGCAGTAACAGTTGGGAGACCCAGTACTTC. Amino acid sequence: CASSNSWETQYF.

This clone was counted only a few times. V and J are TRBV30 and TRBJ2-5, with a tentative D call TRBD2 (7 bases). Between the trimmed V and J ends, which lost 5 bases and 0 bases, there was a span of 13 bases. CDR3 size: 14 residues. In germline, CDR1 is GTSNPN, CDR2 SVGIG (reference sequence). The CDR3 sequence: CAWLGGGYQETQYF. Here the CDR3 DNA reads TGTGCCTGGCTGGGCGGGGGCTACCAAGAGACCCAGTACTTC.

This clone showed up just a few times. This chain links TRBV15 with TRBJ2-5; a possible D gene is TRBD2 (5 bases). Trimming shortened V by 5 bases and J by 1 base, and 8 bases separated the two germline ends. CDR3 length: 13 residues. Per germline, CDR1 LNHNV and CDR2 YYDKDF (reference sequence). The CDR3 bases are TGTGCCACCAGCTTACGGGGCCAAGAGACCCAGTACTTC. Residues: CATSLRGQETQYF.

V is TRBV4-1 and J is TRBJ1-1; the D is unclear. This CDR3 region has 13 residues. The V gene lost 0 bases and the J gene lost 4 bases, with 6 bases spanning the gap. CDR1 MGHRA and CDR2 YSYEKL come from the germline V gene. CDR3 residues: CASSQDQGTEAFF. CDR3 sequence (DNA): TGCGCCAGCAGCCAAGACCAAGGCACTGAAGCTTTCTTT.

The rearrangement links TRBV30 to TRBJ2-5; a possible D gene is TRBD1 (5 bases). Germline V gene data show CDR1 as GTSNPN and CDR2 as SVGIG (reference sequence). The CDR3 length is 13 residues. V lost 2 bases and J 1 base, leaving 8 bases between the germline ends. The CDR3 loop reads CAWSTGIQETQYF. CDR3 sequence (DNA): TGTGCCTGGAGTACAGGAATCCAAGAGACCCAGTACTTC. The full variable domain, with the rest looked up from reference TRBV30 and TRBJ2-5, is SQTIHQWPATLVQPVGSPLSLECTVEGTSNPNLYWYRQAAGRGLQLLFYSVGIGQISSEVPQNLSASRPQDRQFILSSKKLLLSDSGFYLCAWSTGIQETQYFGPGTRLLVL.

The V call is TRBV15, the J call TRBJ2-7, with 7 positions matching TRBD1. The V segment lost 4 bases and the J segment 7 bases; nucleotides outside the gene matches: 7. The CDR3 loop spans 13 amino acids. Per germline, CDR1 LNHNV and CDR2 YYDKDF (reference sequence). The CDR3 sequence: CATSIDRVGEQYF. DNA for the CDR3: TGTGCCACCAGCATAGACAGGGTCGGAGAGCAGTACTTC.

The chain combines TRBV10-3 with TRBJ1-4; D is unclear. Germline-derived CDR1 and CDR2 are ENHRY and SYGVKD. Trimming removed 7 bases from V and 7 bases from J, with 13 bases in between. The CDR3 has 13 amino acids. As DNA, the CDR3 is TGTGCCATCACGGGAGGGAAAGGTGAAAAACTGTTTTTT. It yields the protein CAITGGKGEKLFF.

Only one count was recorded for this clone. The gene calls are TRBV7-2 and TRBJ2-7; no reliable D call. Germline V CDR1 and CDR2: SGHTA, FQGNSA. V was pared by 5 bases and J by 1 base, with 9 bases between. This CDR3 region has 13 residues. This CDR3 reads CASSREQSYEQYF. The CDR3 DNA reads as TGTGCCAGCAGCCGCGAACAGTCCTACGAGCAGTACTTC.

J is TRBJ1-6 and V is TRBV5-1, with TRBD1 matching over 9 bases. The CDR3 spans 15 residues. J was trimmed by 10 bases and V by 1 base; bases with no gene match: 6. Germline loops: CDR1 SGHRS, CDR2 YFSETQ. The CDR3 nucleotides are TGCGCCAGCAGCTTGAAAACAGGGGGCGGATCACCCCTCCACTTT. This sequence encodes CASSLKTGGGSPLHF.

CDR3 in amino acids: CASRRTGLGSPLHF. The CDR3 DNA is TGCGCCAGCAGGAGGACAGGGCTTGGGTCACCCCTCCACTTT. V gene TRBV4-3 combines with J gene TRBJ1-6; 8 nucleotides line up with TRBD1. The J segment lost 10 bases and the V segment lost 6 bases, leaving 8 bases of the junction unmatched. The CDR3 is made up of 14 amino acids. Germline-derived CDR1 and CDR2 are LGHNA and YSLEER.

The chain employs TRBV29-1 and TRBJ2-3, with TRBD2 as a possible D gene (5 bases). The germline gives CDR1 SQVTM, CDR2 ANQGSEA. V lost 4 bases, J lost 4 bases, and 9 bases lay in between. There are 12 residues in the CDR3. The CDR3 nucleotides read TGCAGCGTTGCACCCGGGGCAGATACGCAGTATTTT. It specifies CSVAPGADTQYF.

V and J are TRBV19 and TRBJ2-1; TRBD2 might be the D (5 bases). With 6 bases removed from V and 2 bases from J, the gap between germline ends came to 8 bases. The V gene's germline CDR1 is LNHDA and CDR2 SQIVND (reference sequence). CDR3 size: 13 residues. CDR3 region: CASRETTYNEQFF. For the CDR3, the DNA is TGTGCCAGTAGGGAGACTACCTACAATGAGCAGTTCTTC.

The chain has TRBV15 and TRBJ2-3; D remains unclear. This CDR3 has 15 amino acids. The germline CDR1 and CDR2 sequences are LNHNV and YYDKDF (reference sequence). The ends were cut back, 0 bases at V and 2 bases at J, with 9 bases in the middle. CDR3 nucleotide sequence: TGTGCCACCAGCAGAGATACAGAACCCACAGATACGCAGTATTTT. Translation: CATSRDTEPTDTQYF.

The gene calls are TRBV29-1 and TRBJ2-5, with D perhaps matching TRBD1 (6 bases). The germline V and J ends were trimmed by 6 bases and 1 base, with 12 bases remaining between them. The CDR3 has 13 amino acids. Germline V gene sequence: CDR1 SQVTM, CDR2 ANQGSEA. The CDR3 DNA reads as TGCAGCGTGGAGGACAGCCTCCAAGAGACCCAGTACTTC. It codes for CSVEDSLQETQYF. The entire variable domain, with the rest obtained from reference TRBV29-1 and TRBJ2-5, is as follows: SAVISQKPSRDICQRGTSLTIQCQVDSQVTMMFWYRQQPGQSLTLIATANQGSEATYESGFVIDKFPISRPNLTFSTLTVSNMSPEDSSIYLCSVEDSLQETQYFGPGTRLLVL.

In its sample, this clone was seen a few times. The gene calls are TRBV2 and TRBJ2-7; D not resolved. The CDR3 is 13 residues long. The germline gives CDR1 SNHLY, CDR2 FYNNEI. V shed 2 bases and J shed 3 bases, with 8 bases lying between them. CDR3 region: CASSEIANYEQYF. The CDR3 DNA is TGTGCCAGCAGTGAAATTGCAAACTACGAGCAGTACTTC.